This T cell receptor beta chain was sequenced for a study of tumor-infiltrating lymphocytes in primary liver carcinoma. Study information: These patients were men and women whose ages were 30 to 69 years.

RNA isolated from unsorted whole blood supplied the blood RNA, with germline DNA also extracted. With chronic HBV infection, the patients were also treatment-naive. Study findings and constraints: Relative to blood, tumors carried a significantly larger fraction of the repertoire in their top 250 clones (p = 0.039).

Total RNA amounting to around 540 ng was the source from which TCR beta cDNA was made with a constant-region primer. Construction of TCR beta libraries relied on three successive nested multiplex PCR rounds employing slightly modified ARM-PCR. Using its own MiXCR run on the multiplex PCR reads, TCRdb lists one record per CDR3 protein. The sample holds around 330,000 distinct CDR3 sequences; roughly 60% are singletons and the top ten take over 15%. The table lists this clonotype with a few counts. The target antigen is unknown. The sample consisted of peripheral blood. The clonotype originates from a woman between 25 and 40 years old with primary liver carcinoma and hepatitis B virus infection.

Here the CDR3 reads CASSQSSGSKFF. CDR3 nucleotides: TGTGCCAGCAGCCAATCTAGCGGATCGAAGTTCTTC. The chain joins TRBV28 to TRBJ2-1; 7 nucleotides match TRBD2. The V segment lost 6 bases and the J segment 14 bases; nucleotides outside the gene matches: 10. This CDR3 has 12 amino acids. CDR1 and CDR2 from the germline V gene are MDHEN and SYDVKM.